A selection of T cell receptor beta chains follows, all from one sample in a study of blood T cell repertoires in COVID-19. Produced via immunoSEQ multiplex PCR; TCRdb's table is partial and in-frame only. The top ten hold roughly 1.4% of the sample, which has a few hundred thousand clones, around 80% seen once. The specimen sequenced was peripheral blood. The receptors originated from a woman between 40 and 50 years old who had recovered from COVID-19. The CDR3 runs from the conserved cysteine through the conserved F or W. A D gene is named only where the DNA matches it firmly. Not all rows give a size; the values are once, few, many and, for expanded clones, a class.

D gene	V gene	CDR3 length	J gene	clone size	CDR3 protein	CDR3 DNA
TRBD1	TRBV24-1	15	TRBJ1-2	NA	CATSYSLGTGFGYTF	TGTGCCACCAGTTACAGTTTGGGGACAGGGTTTGGCTACACCTTC
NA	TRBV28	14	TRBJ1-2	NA	CASSLLTGYYGYTF	TGTGCCAGCAGTTTATTAACAGGATACTATGGCTACACCTTC
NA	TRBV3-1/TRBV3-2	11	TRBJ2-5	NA	CASRGGGTQYF	TGTGCCAGCAGGGGGGGAGGGACCCAGTACTTC
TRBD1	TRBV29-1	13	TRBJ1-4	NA	CSVAGGTNEKLFF	TGCAGCGTTGCAGGGGGAACTAATGAAAAACTGTTTTTT
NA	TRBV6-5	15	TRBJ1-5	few	CASSHRTDPNQPQHF	TGTGCCAGCAGCCACAGGACAGATCCCAATCAGCCCCAGCATTTT
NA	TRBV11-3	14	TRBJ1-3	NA	CASSYSLSGNTIYF	TGTGCCAGCAGCTACAGCCTCTCTGGAAACACCATATATTTT
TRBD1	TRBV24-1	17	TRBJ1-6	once	CATSDITPGTGRSPLHF	TGTGCCACCAGTGATATAACCCCCGGGACAGGGCGATCACCCCTCCACTTT
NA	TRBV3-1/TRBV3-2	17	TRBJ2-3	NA	CASSQDRGGGLTDTQYF	TGTGCCAGCAGCCAAGATCGCGGGGGCGGACTGACAGATACGCAGTATTTT
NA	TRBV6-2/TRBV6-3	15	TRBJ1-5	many	CASSYLEGSNQPQHF	TGTGCCAGCAGTTACCTAGAGGGAAGCAATCAGCCCCAGCATTTT
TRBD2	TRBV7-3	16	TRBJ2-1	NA	CASSSILAGGPDEQFF	TGTGCCAGCAGCTCTATACTAGCGGGGGGGCCCGATGAGCAGTTCTTC
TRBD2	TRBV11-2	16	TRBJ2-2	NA	CASSLSLAGGTGELFF	TGTGCCAGCAGCTTAAGTCTAGCGGGGGGTACCGGGGAGCTGTTTTTT
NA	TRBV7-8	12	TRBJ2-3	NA	CASSDSSDTQYF	TGTGCCAGCTCTGACAGCTCAGATACGCAGTATTTT
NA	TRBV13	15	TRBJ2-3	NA	CASSLEAFGADTQYF	TGTGCCAGCAGCTTAGAAGCATTCGGGGCAGATACGCAGTATTTT
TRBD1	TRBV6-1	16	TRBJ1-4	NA	CASSAKPGGAGEKLFF	TGTGCCAGCAGTGCAAAACCAGGGGGCGCCGGTGAAAAACTGTTTTTT
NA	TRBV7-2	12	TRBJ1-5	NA	CASSSWGGPQHF	TGTGCCAGCAGCTCCTGGGGGGGACCCCAGCATTTT
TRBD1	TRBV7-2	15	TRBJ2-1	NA	CASSSRGQGKNEQFF	TGTGCCAGCAGCAGCCGTGGACAGGGAAAAAATGAGCAGTTCTTC
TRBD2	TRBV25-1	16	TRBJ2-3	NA	CASSVSSGGVTDTQYF	TGTGCCAGCAGCGTCTCTAGCGGGGGGGTCACAGATACGCAGTATTTT
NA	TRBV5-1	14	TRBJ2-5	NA	CASSFTTNQETQYF	TGCGCCAGCAGCTTCACGACAAACCAAGAGACCCAGTACTTC
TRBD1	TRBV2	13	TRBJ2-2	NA	CASRGTVTGELFF	TGTGCCAGCAGGGGGACAGTTACCGGGGAGCTGTTTTTT
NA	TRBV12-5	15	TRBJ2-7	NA	CASGLVLRQSYEQYF	TGTGCTAGTGGTTTGGTACTCAGACAGTCCTACGAGCAGTACTTC
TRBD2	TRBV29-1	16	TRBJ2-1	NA	CRAGGPELRFYNEQFF	TGCAGGGCGGGGGGGCCTGAGTTGAGGTTCTACAATGAGCAGTTCTTC
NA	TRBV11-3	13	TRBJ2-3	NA	CASSYGLTDTQYF	TGTGCCAGCAGTTACGGACTCACAGATACGCAGTATTTT
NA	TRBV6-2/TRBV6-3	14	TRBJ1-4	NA	CASSYRGHNEKLFF	TGTGCCAGCAGTTACCGGGGACATAATGAAAAACTGTTTTTT
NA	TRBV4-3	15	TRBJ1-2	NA	CASSPTGSRHYGYTF	TGCGCCAGCAGCCCAACAGGCTCTCGGCACTATGGCTACACCTTC
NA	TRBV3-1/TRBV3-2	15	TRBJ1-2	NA	CASSQSRTVLGGYTF	TGTGCCAGCAGCCAATCTCGGACAGTTCTAGGTGGCTACACCTTC
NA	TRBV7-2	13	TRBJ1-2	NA	CASSPQPGYGYTF	TGTGCCAGCAGCCCTCAACCAGGGTACGGCTACACCTTC
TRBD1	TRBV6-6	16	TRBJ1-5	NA	CASSPLTGRSDQPQHF	TGTGCCAGCAGTCCGTTGACAGGGCGCAGTGATCAGCCCCAGCATTTT
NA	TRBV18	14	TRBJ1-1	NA	CASSQQTVNTEAFF	TGTGCCAGCTCACAACAGACAGTCAACACTGAAGCTTTCTTT
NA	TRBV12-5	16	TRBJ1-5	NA	CASGPGGGVSNQPQHF	TGTGCTAGTGGTCCCGGGGGAGGGGTTAGCAATCAGCCCCAGCATTTT
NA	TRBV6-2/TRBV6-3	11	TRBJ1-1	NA	CASSYLEEAFF	TGTGCCAGCAGTTATCTTGAGGAAGCTTTCTTT
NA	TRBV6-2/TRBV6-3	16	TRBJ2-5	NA	CASSVARQGRGETQYF	TGTGCCAGCAGTGTTGCCCGACAGGGGAGGGGGGAGACCCAGTACTTC
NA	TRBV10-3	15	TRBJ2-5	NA	CAISESSTLQETQYF	TGTGCCATCAGTGAGTCGTCTACCCTCCAAGAGACCCAGTACTTC
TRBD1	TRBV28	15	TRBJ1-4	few	CASSSLEQGAEKLFF	TGTGCCAGCAGTTCCTTGGAACAGGGGGCGGAAAAACTGTTTTTT
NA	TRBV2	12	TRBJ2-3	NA	CASSDNADTQYF	TGTGCCAGCAGTGATAATGCAGATACGCAGTATTTT
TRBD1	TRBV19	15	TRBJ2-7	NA	CASSNGRGLAYEQYF	TGTGCCAGTAGTAATGGAAGGGGGCTTGCCTACGAGCAGTACTTC
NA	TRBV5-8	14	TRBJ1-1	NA	CASSLGQAYTEAFF	TGTGCCAGCAGCTTGGGGCAGGCCTACACTGAAGCTTTCTTT
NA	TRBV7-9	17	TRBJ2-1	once	CASSDLEEGGRYNEQFF	TGTGCCAGCAGCGACCTAGAGGAGGGGGGGAGGTACAATGAGCAGTTCTTC
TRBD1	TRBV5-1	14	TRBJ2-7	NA	CASSLGDRPYEQYF	TGCGCCAGCAGCTTGGGGGACAGGCCCTACGAGCAGTACTTC
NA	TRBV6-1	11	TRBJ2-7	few	CASSDLDEQYF	TGTGCCAGCAGTGACCTCGACGAGCAGTACTTC
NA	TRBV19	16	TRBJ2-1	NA	CASSIAFSGWNNEQFF	TGTGCCAGTAGTATAGCGTTTAGCGGCTGGAACAATGAGCAGTTCTTC
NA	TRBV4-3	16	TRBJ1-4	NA	CASSPGGLATNEKLFF	TGCGCCAGCAGCCCGGGGGGGTTGGCAACTAATGAAAAACTGTTTTTT
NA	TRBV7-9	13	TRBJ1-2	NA	CASRLDSMYGYTF	TGTGCCAGCAGACTCGACAGTATGTATGGCTACACCTTC
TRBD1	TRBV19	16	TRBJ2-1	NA	CASSPVVGRGLSEQFF	TGTGCCAGTAGCCCCGTGGTGGGCAGGGGGCTTAGTGAGCAGTTCTTC
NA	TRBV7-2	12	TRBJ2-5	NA	CASSANRETQYF	TGTGCCAGCAGCGCTAACCGGGAGACCCAGTACTTC
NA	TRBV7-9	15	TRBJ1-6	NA	CASSAQGTENSPLHF	TGTGCCAGCAGCGCTCAGGGGACCGAGAATTCACCCCTCCACTTT
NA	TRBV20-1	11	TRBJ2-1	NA	CSARDAILQFF	TGCAGTGCTAGAGACGCTATCCTCCAGTTCTTC
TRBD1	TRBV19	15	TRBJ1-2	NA	CASSSRDRELYGYTF	TGTGCCAGTAGTTCCCGGGACAGGGAACTCTATGGCTACACCTTC
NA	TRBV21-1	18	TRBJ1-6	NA	CASSKEGPGHVYNSPLHF	TGTGCCAGCAGCAAAGAAGGACCGGGACACGTCTATAATTCACCCCTCCACTTT
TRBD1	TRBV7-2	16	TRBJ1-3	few	CASSLGTGGSGNTIYF	TGTGCCAGCAGCTTAGGGACAGGGGGCTCTGGAAACACCATATATTTT